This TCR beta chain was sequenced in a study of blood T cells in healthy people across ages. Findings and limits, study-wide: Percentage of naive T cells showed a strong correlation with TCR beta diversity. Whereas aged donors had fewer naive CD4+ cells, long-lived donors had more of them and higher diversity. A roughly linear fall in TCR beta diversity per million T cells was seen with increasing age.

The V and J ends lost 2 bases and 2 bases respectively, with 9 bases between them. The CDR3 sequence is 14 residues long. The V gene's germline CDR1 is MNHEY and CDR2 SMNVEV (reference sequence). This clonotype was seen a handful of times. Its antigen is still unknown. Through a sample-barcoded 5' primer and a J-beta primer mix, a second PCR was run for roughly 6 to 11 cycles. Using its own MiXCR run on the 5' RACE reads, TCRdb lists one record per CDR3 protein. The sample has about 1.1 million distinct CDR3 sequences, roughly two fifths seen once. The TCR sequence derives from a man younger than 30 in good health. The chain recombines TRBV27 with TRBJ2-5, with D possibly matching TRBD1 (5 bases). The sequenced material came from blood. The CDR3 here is CASSLRQTQETQYF. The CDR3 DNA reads TGTGCCAGCAGTTTAAGACAGACTCAAGAGACCCAGTACTTC.